The 2 T cell receptor beta chains presented below share a single source sample, sequenced in a study of response to subunit inactivated influenza vaccine. Each CDR3 protein is one row after TCRdb ran MiXCR on the RT-PCR reads. The repertoire includes 450,000 to 700,000 distinct CDR3 sequences, 14% of them detected once, and 11% sits in the top ten. The source material was PBMCs from blood, sampled 11 to 12 days after vaccination. The receptor source for this set is a man over 45 who received an inactivated influenza vaccine.

A few counts support this clonotype. The CDR3: CASSFRENEQFF. The CDR3 coding sequence is TGTGCCAGCAGCTTCCGGGAAAATGAGCAGTTCTTC. This chain joins TRBV5-5 and TRBJ2-1, with D possibly being TRBD2 (5 bases). V dropped 2 bases and J dropped 7 bases, with 7 bases sitting between them. Looked up from germline, CDR1 is SGHKS and CDR2 is YYEKEE (reference sequence). CDR3 length equals 12 residues.

This clonotype came up a few times. The chain employs TRBV3-1 and TRBJ2-3; 7 nucleotides align to TRBD2. Germline V gene sequence: CDR1 LGHDT, CDR2 YNNKEL (reference sequence). The CDR3 has 14 amino acids. The trim removed 4 bases at V and 0 bases at J, leaving 1 base unmatched. The CDR3 region is CASSRRGSTDTQYF. CDR3 sequence (DNA): TGTGCCAGCAGCCGGCGGGGGAGCACAGATACGCAGTATTTT.